This TCR beta chain is from a study of siplizumab effects on memory and regulatory T cells. This clone was seen a few times. Its specificity is not known. The V gene's germline CDR1 is MNHNS and CDR2 SASEGT. The CDR3 contains 13 residues. After removal of 3 bases from V and 5 bases from J, the junction contained 4 bases not matched to a gene. Only in-frame clones appear in the TCRdb table, and some are missing; sequencing was by immunoSEQ multiplex PCR. The sample yields around 83,000 clones, about 87% seen once. Study-wide points: Siplizumab significantly decreased alloreactive sequences from unstimulated CD4+ memory cells. Memory cells seemed less diverse than naive T cells, which also seemed major contributors to the alloresponse.

Source material: CD4+ T cells sorted from blood. The sequence was obtained from a human donor in good health. The chain couples TRBV6-1 to TRBJ2-7; TRBD2 aligns across 7 bases. CDR3 nucleotides: TGTGCCAGCAGTGATACGGCGGGGGACGAGCAGTACTTC. This gives the protein CASSDTAGDEQYF.